Below, 32 T cell receptor beta chains from the same sample are listed, as sequenced in a study of T cell repertoires in cytomegalovirus infection. TCRdb passed the reads through MiXCR, listing each CDR3 protein once. The sample records under 200,000 distinct CDR3 sequences, roughly 9.8% being singletons. Sequenced input: PBMCs. Receptors were obtained from a human donor in good health (CMV status not recorded). Some clones in this sample may be carry-over from other donors' samples.

The chain has TRBV27 and TRBJ2-1; 10 nucleotides match TRBD2. This CDR3 is built from 16 residues. CDR1 and CDR2 (germline): MNHEY, SMNVEV (reference sequence). V lost 5 bases and J lost 2; bases outside the gene matches: 6. The CDR3 region is CASSISGGAPYNEQFF. In nucleotides, the CDR3 is TGTGCCAGCAGTATAAGCGGGGGGGCACCCTACAATGAGCAGTTCTTC.

This clonotype was recorded a few times. CDR3 amino acids: CASRTADSYAYNEQFF. In DNA form, the CDR3 reads TGTGCCAGCAGGACTGCGGACAGCTACGCCTACAATGAGCAGTTCTTC. This chain connects TRBV6-2 or TRBV6-3 to TRBJ2-1; D perhaps matches TRBD1 (6 bases). Deletions cut 6 bases from V and 2 bases from J, with 17 bases between. This CDR3 has 16 amino acids. Germline values: CDR1 MNHEY, CDR2 SVGEGT.

This clonotype was seen many times. The chain combines TRBV11-2 with TRBJ2-1, with TRBD2 identical over 8 bases. This CDR3 spans 18 amino acids. The germline V gene encodes CDR1 SGHAT and CDR2 FQNNGV. Germline trimming cut 5 bases from V and 9 bases from J; bases unmatched to any gene: 21. The CDR3 region has the DNA TGTGCCAGCAGCCTTAGCGTCCGGACTAGCCGAGTAGGGGGTGAGCAGTTCTTC. Translating gives CASSLSVRTSRVGGEQFF.

This sequence joins TRBV12-3 or TRBV12-4 and TRBJ2-5, with 9 bases aligning to TRBD2. V lost 4 bases to trimming and J lost 3 bases; unmatched junction nucleotides: 21. CDR3 length: 20 residues. For the CDR3, the DNA is TGTGCCAGCAGTTCAATCCCGCTTGGGGGTCTAGCGGGGATAAAAGAGACCCAGTACTTC. Amino acid sequence: CASSSIPLGGLAGIKETQYF.

The rearrangement uses TRBV6-2 or TRBV6-3 and TRBJ1-1; 10 bases agree with TRBD1. V shed 4 bases, J shed 6 bases, and the junction held 5 bases outside the gene matches. Germline loops: CDR1 MNHEY, CDR2 SVGEGT. This CDR3 is built from 14 residues. The chain's CDR3 is CASSLRQGAPEAFF. The DNA for the CDR3 is TGTGCCAGCAGTTTGCGACAGGGGGCTCCTGAAGCTTTCTTT.

This clonotype was picked up many times. The chain couples TRBV6-2 or TRBV6-3 to TRBJ2-7, with TRBD2 matching over 10 bases. CDR3 size: 15 residues. From germline, CDR1 is MNHEY and CDR2 SVGEGT. Trimming at V came to 5 bases and at J to 5 bases, leaving 9 bases not matched to a gene. Written as DNA, the CDR3 is TGTGCCAGCAGTACCACTAGCGGGAAGAGCCACGAGCAGTACTTC. Its protein product is CASSTTSGKSHEQYF.

This clonotype has just a few counts. This chain connects TRBV20-1 to TRBJ1-5; 8 nucleotides agree with TRBD1. The CDR3 extends over 13 amino acids. V trimming: 5 bases; J trimming: 5 bases; junction bases outside the gene matches: 5. Germline CDR1 and CDR2: DFQATT and SNEGSKA (reference sequence). In DNA form, the CDR3 reads TGCAGTGCTCGGACAGGGTCGGATCAGCCCCAGCATTTT. It specifies CSARTGSDQPQHF.

This clonotype was seen a handful of times. The chain employs TRBV28 and TRBJ2-1; TRBD2 matches 13 bases. After removal of 2 bases from V and 7 bases from J, the junction contained 5 bases not matched to a gene. In germline, CDR1 is MDHEN, CDR2 SYDVKM. The CDR3 contains 16 residues. CDR3 coding DNA: TGTGCCAGCAGTTTAGTCGGACTAGCGGGAGTTAATGAGCAGTTCTTC. The encoded protein is CASSLVGLAGVNEQFF.

This clonotype was recorded once. This chain links TRBV7-3 with TRBJ1-2, with 7 bases matching TRBD1. CDR3 length: 14 residues. In germline, CDR1 is SGHTA, CDR2 FQGTGA. Trimming took 10 bases from V and 0 from J; bases not matched to a gene: 8. CDR3 in DNA: TGTGCCATCGCTCGGGACAGACCTAACTATGGCTACACCTTC. It specifies CAIARDRPNYGYTF.

This clonotype was recorded many times. V usage is TRBV20-1 and J usage is TRBJ2-2, with D perhaps assigned TRBD1 or TRBD2 (6 bases each). The V end was cut by 0 bases, the J end by 4 bases, with 12 bases between. The length of the CDR3 is 15 residues. The germline V gene has CDR1 DFQATT and CDR2 SNEGSKA (reference sequence). The CDR3 DNA reads TGCAGTGCTAGAGACGGGGGACACTCCACCGGGGAGCTGTTTTTT. As protein: CSARDGGHSTGELFF.

This clonotype was seen at least ten times. The chain uses TRBV7-8 and TRBJ1-3; TRBD1 aligns across 9 bases. The CDR3 spans 18 residues. Germline values: CDR1 SGHVS, CDR2 FQNEAQ. V was clipped by 6 bases and J by 0 bases; unmatched bases: 12. In DNA form, the CDR3 reads TGTGCCAGCAGACTAGGACAGGGGTTTACTAGCTCTGGAAACACCATATATTTT. This gives the protein CASRLGQGFTSSGNTIYF.

This clonotype came up many times. The V call is TRBV7-9, the J call TRBJ2-5, with D tentatively TRBD1 (6 bases). Germline V gene sequence: CDR1 SEHNR, CDR2 FQNEAQ (reference sequence). V lost 5 bases to trimming and J lost 0 bases, with 19 bases between them. The CDR3 spans 17 residues. Written as DNA, the CDR3 is TGTGCCAGCAGCCCCCATCCCGGGACACCCAACCAAGAGACCCAGTACTTC. Its protein is CASSPHPGTPNQETQYF.

This rearrangement joins TRBV4-3 to TRBJ1-1; D perhaps matches TRBD1 (6 bases). Trimming cost V 0 bases and J 4 bases, with 15 bases left between them. The CDR3 is made up of 16 amino acids. The germline V gene has CDR1 LGHNA and CDR2 YSLEER. The CDR3 DNA sequence: TGCGCCAGCAGCCAAGATTACAGGGCCGGGGGCACTGAAGCTTTCTTT. Encoded protein: CASSQDYRAGGTEAFF.

On this clonotype itself: A read error may produce the germline difference seen at one junction end. The genes are TRBV19 and TRBJ1-1, with a tentative D call TRBD1 (5 bases). Germline CDR1 and CDR2: LNHDA and SQIVND (reference sequence). This CDR3 comprises 13 residues. DNA for the CDR3: TGTGCCAGTAAATCCCAGGCGGACACTGAAGCTCTCTTT. Its protein is CASKSQADTEALF.

This chain links TRBV6-2 or TRBV6-3 with TRBJ1-1; D is undetermined. CDR3 length: 13 residues. The germline V gene has CDR1 MNHEY and CDR2 SVGEGT. The V gene lost 4 bases and the J gene lost 11 bases, with 17 bases spanning the gap. The chain's CDR3 is CASSSGPGKIAFF. The CDR3 DNA follows: TGTGCCAGCAGTTCGGGCCCCGGGAAGATCGCTTTCTTT.

This clonotype was observed at least ten times. The chain recombines TRBV7-2 with TRBJ2-3; 12 bases are a match to TRBD2. Looked up from germline, CDR1 is SGHTA and CDR2 is FQGNSA. CDR3 length: 14 residues. V was pared by 5 bases and J by 7 bases, with 4 bases of the junction left unmatched. CDR3 sequence reads: CASSPSGRENTQYF. CDR3 DNA: TGTGCCAGCAGCCCTAGCGGGAGGGAAAATACGCAGTATTTT.

This clonotype has just a few counts. V and J are TRBV6-2 or TRBV6-3 and TRBJ2-7, with 9 bases lining up with TRBD2. CDR1 MNHEY and CDR2 SVGEGT come from the germline V gene. The CDR3 totals 17 residues. After removal of 2 bases from V and 0 bases from J, the junction contained 8 bases not matched to a gene. This CDR3 reads CASSYPTWREGSYEQYF. The CDR3, as DNA: TGTGCCAGCAGTTACCCGACTTGGCGGGAGGGCTCCTACGAGCAGTACTTC.

Ten or more counts support this clonotype. This chain joins TRBV7-2 and TRBJ2-3; no clear D gene. V lost 5 bases, J lost 1 base, and 4 bases lay in between. Germline loops: CDR1 SGHTA, CDR2 FQGNSA. CDR3 length: 12 residues. CDR3 sequence reads: CASSPGTDTQYF. The CDR3 DNA follows: TGTGCCAGCAGCCCGGGCACAGATACGCAGTATTTT.

In its sample, this clonotype was seen a few times. The V gene is TRBV6-4, the J gene TRBJ2-1; D gene ambiguous. Germline V CDR1 and CDR2: MRHNA, SNTAGT. The ends were cut back, 5 bases at V and 6 bases at J, with 11 bases in the middle. The CDR3 contains 13 residues. CDR3 sequence reads: CASSPTAFNEQFF. CDR3 in DNA: TGTGCCAGCAGTCCAACCGCCTTCAATGAGCAGTTCTTC.

This clonotype was seen at least ten times. The chain couples TRBV7-3 to TRBJ2-2, with 9 bases that match TRBD2. The CDR3 loop spans 16 amino acids. The V and J ends lost 5 bases and 4 bases, in that order; junction bases with no gene match: 8. The germline V gene has CDR1 SGHTA and CDR2 FQGTGA. The CDR3 nucleotides are TGTGCCAGCAGCAAATATAGCGGGAGCAGCACCGGGGAGCTGTTTTTT. It yields the protein CASSKYSGSSTGELFF.

This clonotype was seen repeatedly, ten times or more. V usage is TRBV14 and J usage is TRBJ2-5; 11 bases are shared with TRBD2. Germline V CDR1 and CDR2: SGHDN, FVKESK. The length of the CDR3 is 16 residues. Losses at the gene ends were 2 bases for V and 5 bases for J; bases not matched to a gene: 7. CDR3 sequence: CASSQTSGSYLETQYF. The CDR3 nucleotides are TGTGCCAGCAGCCAAACTAGCGGGAGCTACCTGGAGACCCAGTACTTC.

This clonotype was picked up many times. CDR3 sequence: CASSQGGLAGGLNEQFF. The CDR3 nucleotides are TGTGCCAGCAGCCAAGGAGGTCTAGCGGGGGGGCTCAATGAGCAGTTCTTC. The chain has TRBV14 and TRBJ2-1, with TRBD2 matching 12 bases. The CDR3 totals 17 residues. Germline V gives CDR1 SGHDN, CDR2 FVKESK. J was trimmed by 6 bases and V by 1 base; bases with no gene match: 7.

There are many counts of this clonotype. This sequence joins TRBV7-6 and TRBJ1-1; TRBD1 is a possible D gene (6 bases). CDR3 size: 14 residues. The germline V gene encodes CDR1 SGHVS and CDR2 FNYEAQ. The V and J ends lost 5 bases and 3 bases respectively, with 13 bases between them. As DNA, the CDR3 is TGTGCCAGCAGCCGGGGGGCTCGGGACACTGAAGCTTTCTTT. The encoded protein is CASSRGARDTEAFF.

V is TRBV2 and J is TRBJ2-1; 9 nucleotides match TRBD1. The CDR3 is made up of 16 amino acids. Germline V gene data show CDR1 as SNHLY and CDR2 as FYNNEI. Trimming cost V 4 bases and J 6 bases; bases outside gene matches: 10. This CDR3 is CASSGSGTGHSNEQFF. The CDR3 DNA reads TGTGCCAGCAGTGGATCCGGGACAGGGCACTCCAATGAGCAGTTCTTC. Drawing the rest from reference TRBV2 and TRBJ2-1, the complete variable domain is EPEVTQTPSHQVTQMGQEVILRCVPISNHLYFYWYRQILGQKVEFLVSFYNNEISEKSEIFDDQFSVERPDGSNFTLKIRSTKLEDSAMYFCASSGSGTGHSNEQFFGPGTRLTVL.

The table lists this clonotype with a few counts. The CDR3 sequence: CASSRGGQGFSYEQYF. The CDR3 bases are TGCGCCAGCAGCCGTGGTGGACAGGGATTTTCCTACGAGCAGTACTTC. The rearrangement uses TRBV5-1 and TRBJ2-7; 8 nucleotides agree with TRBD1. CDR3 length: 16 residues. J lost 1 base, V lost 4 bases, and 10 bases had no gene match. Looked up from germline, CDR1 is SGHRS and CDR2 is YFSETQ.

V is TRBV7-2 and J is TRBJ2-3; no clear D gene. This CDR3 contains 14 residues. The V gene's germline CDR1 is SGHTA and CDR2 FQGNSA. Deletions cut 9 bases from V and 2 bases from J, with 15 bases between. The CDR3, as DNA: TGTGCCAGGAGCAACCCCTCCTACACAGATACGCAGTATTTT. Residues: CARSNPSYTDTQYF.

In its sample, this clonotype was seen many times. V is TRBV7-2 and J is TRBJ1-1; D call uncertain. V lost 6 bases, J lost 6 bases, and 17 bases lay in between. The CDR3 runs 14 residues. CDR1 and CDR2 (germline): SGHTA, FQGNSA. DNA of the CDR3: TGTGCCAGCAGTCCGGTCCTGGTCATGGCTGAAGCTTTCTTT. Its translation: CASSPVLVMAEAFF. Together with reference TRBV7-2 and TRBJ1-1, the CDR3 gives the full variable domain: GAGVSQSPSNKVTEKGKDVELRCDPISGHTALYWYRQSLGQGLEFLIYFQGNSAPDKSGLPSDRFSAERTGGSVSTLTIQRTQQEDSAVYLCASSPVLVMAEAFFGQGTRLTVV.

This clonotype was recorded at least ten times. This chain links TRBV5-1 with TRBJ1-1, with 7 bases identical to TRBD1. Losses at the gene ends were 0 bases for V and 4 bases for J; bases not matched to a gene: 3. Germline V gene sequence: CDR1 SGHRS, CDR2 YFSETQ. The CDR3 consists of 14 residues. For the CDR3, the DNA is TGCGCCAGCAGCTTGGCCTCAGGGGGCACTGAAGCTTTCTTT. It is translated as CASSLASGGTEAFF. The entire variable domain, with the rest obtained from reference TRBV5-1 and TRBJ1-1, is as follows: KAGVTQTPRYLIKTRGQQVTLSCSPISGHRSVSWYQQTPGQGLQFLFEYFSETQRNKGNFPGRFSGRQFSNSRSEMNVSTLELGDSALYLCASSLASGGTEAFFGQGTRLTVV.

This clonotype was found many times. This chain links TRBV7-8 with TRBJ1-6; D not resolved. The CDR3 is 16 amino acids. Germline V gene data show CDR1 as SGHVS and CDR2 as FQNEAQ. The V end lost 0 bases, the J end lost 4 bases, and 10 bases lay between the germline ends. CDR3 DNA: TGTGCCAGCAGCTTAGCCATCGGGAGTTATAATTCACCCCTCCACTTT. It specifies CASSLAIGSYNSPLHF.

This clonotype has just a few counts. The chain combines TRBV20-1 with TRBJ2-1; 8 nucleotides match TRBD2. The junction had 5 bases not matched to a gene; V was cut back by 5 bases and J by 2 bases. Germline loops: CDR1 DFQATT, CDR2 SNEGSKA (reference sequence). This CDR3 spans 14 amino acids. The CDR3 loop is CSAVAGSAYNEQFF. The CDR3 DNA sequence: TGCAGTGCTGTAGCGGGATCGGCCTACAATGAGCAGTTCTTC.

The rearrangement links TRBV9 to TRBJ1-2, with TRBD1 as a possible D gene (6 bases). CDR3 length equals 14 residues. V was pared by 0 bases and J by 3 bases, with 9 bases between. CDR1 and CDR2 from the germline V gene are SGDLS and YYNGEE. CDR3 DNA: TGTGCCAGCAGCGTAGAGGGGGAGTACTATGGCTACACCTTC. This translates into CASSVEGEYYGYTF.

This clonotype has a count of ten or more. The chain uses TRBV28 and TRBJ1-5; tentatively, D is TRBD1 (5 bases). CDR1 and CDR2 (germline): MDHEN, SYDVKM. V lost 3 bases and J 0 bases, leaving 18 bases between the germline ends. The CDR3 contains 18 residues. CDR3 in amino acids: CASSFKGSGGYSNQPQHF. The CDR3 nucleotides read TGTGCCAGCAGTTTTAAGGGGTCTGGCGGATATAGCAATCAGCCCCAGCATTTT.